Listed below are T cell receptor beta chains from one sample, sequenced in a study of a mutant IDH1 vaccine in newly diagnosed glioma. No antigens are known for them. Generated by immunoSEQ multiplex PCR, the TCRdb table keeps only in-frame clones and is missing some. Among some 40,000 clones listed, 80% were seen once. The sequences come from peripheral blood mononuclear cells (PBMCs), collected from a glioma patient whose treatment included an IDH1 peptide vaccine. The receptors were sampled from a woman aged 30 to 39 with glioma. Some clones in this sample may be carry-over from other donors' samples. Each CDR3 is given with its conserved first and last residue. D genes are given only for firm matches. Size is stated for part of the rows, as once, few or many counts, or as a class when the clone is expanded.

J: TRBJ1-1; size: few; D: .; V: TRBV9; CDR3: CASSVGNRNTEAFF; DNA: TGTGCCAGCAGCGTAGGGAACAGGAACACTGAAGCTTTCTTT
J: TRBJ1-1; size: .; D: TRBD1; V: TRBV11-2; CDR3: CASSSRDRDANTEAFF; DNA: TGTGCCAGCAGCTCCCGGGACAGGGACGCGAACACTGAAGCTTTCTTT
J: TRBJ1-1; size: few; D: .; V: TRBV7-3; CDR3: CASSSTGNTEAFF; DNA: TGTGCCAGCAGCTCGACAGGGAACACTGAAGCTTTCTTT
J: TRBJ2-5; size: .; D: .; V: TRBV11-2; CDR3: CASSLWGGETQYF; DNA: TGTGCCAGCAGCTTATGGGGAGGAGAGACCCAGTACTTC
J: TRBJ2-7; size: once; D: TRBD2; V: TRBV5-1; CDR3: CASSLLSLAGDFTYEQYF; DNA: TGCGCCAGCAGCTTGTTGTCACTAGCGGGAGACTTCACCTACGAGCAGTACTTC
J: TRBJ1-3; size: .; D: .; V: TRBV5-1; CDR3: CASSSTQGPGNTIYF; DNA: TGCGCCAGCAGCTCGACCCAGGGGCCCGGAAACACCATATATTTT
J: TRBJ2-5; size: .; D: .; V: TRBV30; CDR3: CAWSVGRGLTGETQYF; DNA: TGTGCCTGGAGTGTAGGGAGGGGGCTCACTGGAGAGACCCAGTACTTC
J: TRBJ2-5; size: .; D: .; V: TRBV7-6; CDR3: CASSLMMETQYF; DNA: TGTGCCAGCAGCTTAATGATGGAGACCCAGTACTTC
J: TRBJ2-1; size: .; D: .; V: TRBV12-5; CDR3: CASGLDLASDEQFF; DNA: TGTGCTAGTGGTTTGGATCTAGCGTCTGATGAGCAGTTCTTC
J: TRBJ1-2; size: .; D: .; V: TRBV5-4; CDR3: CASSLGRAGGGYGYTF; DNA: TGTGCCAGCAGCTTGGGGCGGGCAGGAGGCGGCTATGGCTACACCTTC
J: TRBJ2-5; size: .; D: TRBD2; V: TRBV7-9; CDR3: CASSPGEGGQETQYF; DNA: TGTGCCAGCAGTCCCGGGGAGGGAGGTCAAGAGACCCAGTACTTC
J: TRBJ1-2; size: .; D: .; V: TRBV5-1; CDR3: CASSLELAGDGYTF; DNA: TGCGCCAGCAGCTTGGAGCTGGCAGGGGATGGCTACACCTTC
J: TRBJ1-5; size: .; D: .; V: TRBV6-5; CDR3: CASSPGGGTRQPQHF; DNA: TGTGCCAGCAGCCCTGGAGGGGGAACTCGGCAGCCCCAGCATTTT
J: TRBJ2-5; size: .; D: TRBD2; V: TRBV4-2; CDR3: CASSQETSGSRETQYF; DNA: TGTGCCAGCAGCCAAGAAACTAGCGGGAGTAGAGAGACCCAGTACTTC
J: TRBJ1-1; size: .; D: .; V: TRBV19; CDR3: CASSISRDSEAFF; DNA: TGTGCCAGTAGTATTTCCCGAGACAGTGAAGCTTTCTTT
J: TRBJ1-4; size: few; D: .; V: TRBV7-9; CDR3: CAGSLEQREKLFF; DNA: TGTGCCGGATCCCTAGAACAGAGAGAAAAACTGTTTTTT
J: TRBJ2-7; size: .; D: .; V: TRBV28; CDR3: CASSPGHTYEQYF; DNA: TGTGCCAGCAGTCCGGGGCATACCTACGAGCAGTACTTC
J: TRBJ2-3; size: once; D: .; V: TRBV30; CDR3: CAWSVSSFYTDTQYF; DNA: TGTGCCTGGAGTGTAAGCTCCTTCTACACAGATACGCAGTATTTT
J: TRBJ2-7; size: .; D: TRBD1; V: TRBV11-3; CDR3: CASSPRDRVLEQYF; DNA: TGTGCCAGCAGTCCCAGGGACAGGGTACTCGAGCAGTACTTC
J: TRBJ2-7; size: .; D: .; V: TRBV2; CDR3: CASSEGGRPSYEQYF; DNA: TGTGCCAGCAGTGAAGGCGGCAGGCCCTCCTACGAGCAGTACTTC
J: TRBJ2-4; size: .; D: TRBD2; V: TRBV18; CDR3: CASSLRLGTSGSQAKNIQYF; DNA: TGTGCCAGCTCACTCCGACTCGGGACTAGCGGGAGCCAAGCCAAAAACATTCAGTACTTC
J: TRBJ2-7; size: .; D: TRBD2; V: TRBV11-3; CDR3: CASSSYRLAGGGEQYF; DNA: TGTGCCAGCAGCTCCTACCGACTAGCGGGAGGGGGAGAGCAGTACTTC
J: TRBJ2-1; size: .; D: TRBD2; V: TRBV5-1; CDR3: CASSSLAALYNEQFF; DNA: TGCGCCAGCAGCTCCCTAGCGGCTCTCTACAATGAGCAGTTCTTC
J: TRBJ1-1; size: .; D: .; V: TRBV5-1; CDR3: CASSRAGVGNTEAFF; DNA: TGCGCCAGCAGCCGCGCCGGGGTCGGGAACACTGAAGCTTTCTTT
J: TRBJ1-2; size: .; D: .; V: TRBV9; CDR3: CASSVELKGSGYTF; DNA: TGTGCCAGCAGCGTAGAGCTTAAAGGCTCTGGCTACACCTTC
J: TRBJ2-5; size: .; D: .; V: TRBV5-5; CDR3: CASSLEWGSWTQETQYF; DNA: TGTGCCAGCAGCTTGGAGTGGGGGAGTTGGACTCAAGAGACCCAGTACTTC
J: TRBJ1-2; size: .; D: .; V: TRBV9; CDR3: CASSVGNGGYTF; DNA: TGTGCCAGCAGCGTAGGAAACGGTGGCTACACCTTC
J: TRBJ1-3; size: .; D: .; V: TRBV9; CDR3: CASSVVGSGNTIYF; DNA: TGTGCCAGCAGCGTAGTGGGCTCTGGAAACACCATATATTTT
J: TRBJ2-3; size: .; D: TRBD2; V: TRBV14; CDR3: CASSQDAPLAGGLPTDTQYF; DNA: TGTGCCAGCAGCCAAGATGCCCCACTAGCGGGAGGCCTACCCACAGATACGCAGTATTTT
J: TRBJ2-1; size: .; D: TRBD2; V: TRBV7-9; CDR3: CASSSQTSGRPSSYNEQFF; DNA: TGTGCCAGCAGCTCCCAGACTAGCGGGAGACCCAGCTCCTACAATGAGCAGTTCTTC
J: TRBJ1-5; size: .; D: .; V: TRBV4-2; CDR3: CASSQNRGARNQPQHF; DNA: TGTGCCAGCAGCCAAAATCGAGGGGCTCGCAATCAGCCCCAGCATTTT
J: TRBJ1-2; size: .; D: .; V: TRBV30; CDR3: CAWRKEGYGYTF; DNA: TGTGCCTGGCGTAAGGAGGGTTATGGCTACACCTTC
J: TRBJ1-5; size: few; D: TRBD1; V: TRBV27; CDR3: CASTPGGNQPQHF; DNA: TGTGCCAGCACCCCAGGGGGTAATCAGCCCCAGCATTTT
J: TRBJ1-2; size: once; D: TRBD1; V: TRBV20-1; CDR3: CSARGQYGYTF; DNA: TGCAGTGCTAGGGGACAGTATGGCTACACCTTC
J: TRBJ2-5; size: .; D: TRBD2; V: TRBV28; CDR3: CASSLNAGGAETQYF; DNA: TGTGCCAGCAGTTTGAATGCGGGAGGAGCAGAGACCCAGTACTTC
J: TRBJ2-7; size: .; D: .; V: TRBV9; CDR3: CASSVALEGYEQYF; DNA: TGTGCCAGCAGCGTAGCTTTAGAGGGCTACGAGCAGTACTTC
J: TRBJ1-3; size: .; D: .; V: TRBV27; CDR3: CASSTFGSGNTIYF; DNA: TGTGCCAGCAGTACCTTTGGCTCTGGAAACACCATATATTTT
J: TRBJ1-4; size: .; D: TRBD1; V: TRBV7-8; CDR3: CASSLGQGEKLFF; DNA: TGTGCCAGCAGCCTGGGACAGGGCGAAAAACTGTTTTTT
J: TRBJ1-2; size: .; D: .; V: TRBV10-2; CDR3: CASTQLINYGYTF; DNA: TGCGCCAGCACCCAGTTGATAAACTATGGCTACACCTTC
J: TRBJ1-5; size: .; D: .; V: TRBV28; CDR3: CASSLGSGQPQHF; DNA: TGTGCCAGCAGTCTGGGGTCCGGGCAGCCCCAGCATTTT
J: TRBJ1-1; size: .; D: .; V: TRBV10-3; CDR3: CAISEPRGGDTEAFF; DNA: TGTGCCATCAGCGAACCCCGGGGGGGTGACACTGAAGCTTTCTTT
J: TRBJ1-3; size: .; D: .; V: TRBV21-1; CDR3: CASSPRRGSGNTIYF; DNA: TGTGCCAGCAGCCCTAGGAGAGGCTCTGGAAACACCATATATTTT
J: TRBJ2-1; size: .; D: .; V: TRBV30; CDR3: CAWRIVDEQFF; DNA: TGTGCCTGGAGGATAGTCGATGAGCAGTTCTTC
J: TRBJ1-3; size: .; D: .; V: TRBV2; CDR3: CASSDPSSGNTIYF; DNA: TGTGCCAGCAGTGACCCGAGCTCTGGAAACACCATATATTTT
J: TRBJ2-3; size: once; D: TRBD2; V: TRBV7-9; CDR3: CASSLAVLAGEVDTQYF; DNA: TGTGCCAGCAGCTTAGCTGTCCTAGCGGGAGAGGTAGATACGCAGTATTTT
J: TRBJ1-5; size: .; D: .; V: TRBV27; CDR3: CASSPIDHPNNQPQHF; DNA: TGTGCCAGCAGCCCTATCGACCACCCGAACAATCAGCCCCAGCATTTT
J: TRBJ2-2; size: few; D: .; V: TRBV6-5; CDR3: CATAVPGNTGELFF; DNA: TGTGCCACCGCGGTGCCGGGGAACACCGGGGAGCTGTTTTTT
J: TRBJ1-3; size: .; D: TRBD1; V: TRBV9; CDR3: CASSTTGDYSGNTIYF; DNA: TGTGCCAGCAGCACTACAGGGGATTACTCTGGAAACACCATATATTTT
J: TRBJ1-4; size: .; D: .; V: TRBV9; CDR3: CASSVGTATNEKLFF; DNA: TGTGCCAGCAGCGTAGGGACTGCAACTAATGAAAAACTGTTTTTT
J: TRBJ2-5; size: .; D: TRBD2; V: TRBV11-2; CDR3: CASSPTSGRLRETQYF; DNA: TGTGCCAGCAGCCCAACTAGCGGGAGGTTGCGGGAGACCCAGTACTTC
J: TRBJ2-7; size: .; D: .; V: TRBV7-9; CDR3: CASSPLSSYEQYF; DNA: TGTGCCAGCAGCCCGTTGAGCTCCTACGAGCAGTACTTC
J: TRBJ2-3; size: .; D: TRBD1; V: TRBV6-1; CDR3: CASSPGQGVRDTQYF; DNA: TGTGCCAGCAGTCCGGGACAGGGGGTTAGAGATACGCAGTATTTT
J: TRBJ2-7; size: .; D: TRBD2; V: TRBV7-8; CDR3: CASSLVPSGRVKPRFSYEQYF; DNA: TGTGCCAGCAGCTTAGTTCCTAGCGGGAGGGTTAAACCCCGTTTCTCCTACGAGCAGTACTTC
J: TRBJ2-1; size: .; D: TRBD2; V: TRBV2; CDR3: CASMTAGARYNEQFF; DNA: TGTGCCAGCATGACAGCGGGAGCTCGATACAATGAGCAGTTCTTC
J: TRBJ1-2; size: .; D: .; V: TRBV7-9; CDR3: CASSLQRGDGYTF; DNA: TGTGCCAGCAGCTTACAAAGGGGTGATGGCTACACCTTC
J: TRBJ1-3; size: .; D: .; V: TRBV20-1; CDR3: CSALSGDTIYF; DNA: TGCAGTGCTCTGTCTGGAGACACCATATATTTT
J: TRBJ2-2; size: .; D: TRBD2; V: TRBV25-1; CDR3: CASSVAGGTLAGELFF; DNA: TGTGCCAGCAGTGTAGCGGGGGGGACCCTGGCCGGGGAGCTGTTTTTT
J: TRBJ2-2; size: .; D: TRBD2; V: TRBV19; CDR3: CASSRRTSSGELFF; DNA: TGTGCCAGTAGCCGACGGACTAGCTCCGGGGAGCTGTTTTTT
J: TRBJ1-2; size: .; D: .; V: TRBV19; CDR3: CASGSGYTF; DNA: TGTGCCAGTGGGAGCGGCTACACCTTC
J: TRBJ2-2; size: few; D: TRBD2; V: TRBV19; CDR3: CASTPAGGLNTGELFF; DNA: TGTGCCAGTACCCCTGCGGGAGGGCTCAACACCGGGGAGCTGTTTTTT